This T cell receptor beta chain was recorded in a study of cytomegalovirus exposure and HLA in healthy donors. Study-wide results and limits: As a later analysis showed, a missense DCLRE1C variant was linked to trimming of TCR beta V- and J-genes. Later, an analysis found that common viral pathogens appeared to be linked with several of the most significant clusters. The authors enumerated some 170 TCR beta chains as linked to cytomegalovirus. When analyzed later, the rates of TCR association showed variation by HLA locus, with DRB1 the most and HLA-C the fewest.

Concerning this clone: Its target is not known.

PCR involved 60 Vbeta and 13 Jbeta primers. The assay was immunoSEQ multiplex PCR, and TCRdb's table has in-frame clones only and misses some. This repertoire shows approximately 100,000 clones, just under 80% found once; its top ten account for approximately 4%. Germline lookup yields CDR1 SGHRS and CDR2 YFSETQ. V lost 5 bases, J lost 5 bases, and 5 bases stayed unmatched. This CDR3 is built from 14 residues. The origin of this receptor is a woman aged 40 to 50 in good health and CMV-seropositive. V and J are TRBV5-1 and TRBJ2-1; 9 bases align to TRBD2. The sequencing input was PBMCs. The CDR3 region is CASSGTSYDNEQFF. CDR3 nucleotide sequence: TGCGCCAGCAGTGGGACTAGCTACGACAATGAGCAGTTCTTC.